This TCR beta chain was recovered during a study of cytomegalovirus exposure and HLA in healthy donors. Study at large: There were 350 to 450 genotyped donors. Of these, roughly 80% fell in the genetic ancestry cluster associated with self-reported Caucasian donors.

This clone was detected a few times. Its antigen is unidentified. The CDR3 loop spans 15 amino acids. Per germline, CDR1 LGHNT and CDR2 FRNRAP. The germline V and J ends were trimmed by 3 bases and 2 bases, with 10 bases remaining between them. Study observations and caveats: Among TCR beta chains, those listed as cytomegalovirus-associated numbered some 160. Reported findings show TCR beta sequences accurately forecast HLA-A and HLA-B alleles in most subjects.

Samples came from healthy bone marrow donors. Both 60 Vbeta primers and 13 Jbeta primers went into the PCR. Sequencing was performed with immunoSEQ multiplex PCR; in TCRdb, only in-frame clones are kept and a portion is missing. The sample shows some 240,000 clones, around 90% of them seen only once. The chain has TRBV12-5 and TRBJ2-2; D unresolved. The source of this sequence is a girl aged 2 to 9 in good health and CMV-seronegative. Input material: PBMCs. The CDR3, as DNA: TGTGCTAGTGGTTTTAACAGAATAAACACCGGGGAGCTGTTTTTT. It specifies CASGFNRINTGELFF.